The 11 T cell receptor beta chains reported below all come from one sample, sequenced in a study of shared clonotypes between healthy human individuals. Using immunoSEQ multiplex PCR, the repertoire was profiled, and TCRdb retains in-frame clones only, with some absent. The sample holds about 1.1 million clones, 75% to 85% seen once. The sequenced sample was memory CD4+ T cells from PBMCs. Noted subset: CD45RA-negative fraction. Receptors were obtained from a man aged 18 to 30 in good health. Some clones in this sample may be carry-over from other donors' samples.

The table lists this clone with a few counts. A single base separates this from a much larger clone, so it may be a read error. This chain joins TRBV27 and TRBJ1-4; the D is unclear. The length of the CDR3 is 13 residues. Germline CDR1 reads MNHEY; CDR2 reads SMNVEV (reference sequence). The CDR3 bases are TGTGCCAACAGTTCCCACGGCCCCGAAAAACTGTTTTTT. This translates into CANSSHGPEKLFF. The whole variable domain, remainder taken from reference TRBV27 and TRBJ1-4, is EAQVTQNPRYLITVTGKKLTVTCSQNMNHEYMSWYRQDPGLGLRQIYYSMNVEVTDKGDVPEGYKVSRKEKRNFPLILESPSPNQTSLYFCANSSHGPEKLFFGSGTQLSVL.

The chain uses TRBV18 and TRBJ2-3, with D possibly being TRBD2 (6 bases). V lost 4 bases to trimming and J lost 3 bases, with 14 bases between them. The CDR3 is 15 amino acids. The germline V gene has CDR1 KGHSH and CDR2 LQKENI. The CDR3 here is CASSQTSPGTDTQYF. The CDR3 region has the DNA TGTGCCAGCTCACAAACTAGCCCGGGGACAGATACGCAGTATTTT.

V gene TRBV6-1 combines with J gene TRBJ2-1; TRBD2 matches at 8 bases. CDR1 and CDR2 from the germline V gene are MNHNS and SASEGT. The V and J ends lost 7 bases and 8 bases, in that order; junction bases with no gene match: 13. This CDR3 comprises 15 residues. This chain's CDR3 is CASKYGGTRGDEQFF. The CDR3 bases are TGTGCCAGCAAGTATGGGGGGACTAGAGGGGATGAGCAGTTCTTC.

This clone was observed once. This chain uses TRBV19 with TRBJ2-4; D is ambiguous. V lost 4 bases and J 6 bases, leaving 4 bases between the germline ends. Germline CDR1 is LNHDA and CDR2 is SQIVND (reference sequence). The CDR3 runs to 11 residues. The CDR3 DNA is TGTGCCAGTAGTAGGGGAAACATTCAGTACTTC. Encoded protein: CASSRGNIQYF.

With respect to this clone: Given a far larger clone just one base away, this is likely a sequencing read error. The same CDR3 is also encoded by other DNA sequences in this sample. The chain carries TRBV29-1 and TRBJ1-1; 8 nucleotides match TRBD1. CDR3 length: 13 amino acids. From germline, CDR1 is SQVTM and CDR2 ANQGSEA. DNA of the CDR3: TGCAGCGTTGAAAAAGGACAGGGCACTGAAGCCTTCTTT. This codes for CSVEKGQGTEAFF.

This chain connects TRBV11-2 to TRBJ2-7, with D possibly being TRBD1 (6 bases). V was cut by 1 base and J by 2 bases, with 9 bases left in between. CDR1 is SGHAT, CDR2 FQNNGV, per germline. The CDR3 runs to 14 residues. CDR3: CASSLATGPYEQYF. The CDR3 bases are TGTGCCAGCAGCTTAGCCACAGGGCCCTACGAGCAGTACTTC.

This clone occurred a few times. CDR3 sequence: CASRERHSDTEAFF. The CDR3 nucleotides read TGTGCCAGCAGAGAAAGGCACAGTGACACTGAAGCTTTCTTT. V usage is TRBV6-1 and J usage is TRBJ1-1; D ambiguous. Between the trimmed V and J ends, which lost 6 bases and 3 bases, there was a span of 14 bases. Germline-derived CDR1 and CDR2 are MNHNS and SASEGT. This CDR3 spans 14 amino acids.

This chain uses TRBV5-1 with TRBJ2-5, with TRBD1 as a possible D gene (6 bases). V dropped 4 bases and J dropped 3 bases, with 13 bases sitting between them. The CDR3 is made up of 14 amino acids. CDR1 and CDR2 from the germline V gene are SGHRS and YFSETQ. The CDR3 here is CASSLNTGKETQYF. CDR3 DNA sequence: TGCGCCAGCAGCCTAAACACAGGGAAAGAGACCCAGTACTTC.

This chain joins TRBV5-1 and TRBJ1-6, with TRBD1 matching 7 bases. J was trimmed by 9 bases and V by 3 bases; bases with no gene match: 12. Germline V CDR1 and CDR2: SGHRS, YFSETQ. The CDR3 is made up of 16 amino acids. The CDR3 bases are TGCGCCAGCAGCTCCTTTATGACAGGGTTCGGTTCACCCCTCCACTTT. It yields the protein CASSSFMTGFGSPLHF.

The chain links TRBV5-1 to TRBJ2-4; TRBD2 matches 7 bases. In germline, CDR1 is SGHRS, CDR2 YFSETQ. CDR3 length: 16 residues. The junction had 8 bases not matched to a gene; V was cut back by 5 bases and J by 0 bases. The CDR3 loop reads CASSGSAGAAKNIQYF. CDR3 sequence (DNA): TGCGCCAGCAGTGGATCGGCGGGAGCAGCCAAAAACATTCAGTACTTC.

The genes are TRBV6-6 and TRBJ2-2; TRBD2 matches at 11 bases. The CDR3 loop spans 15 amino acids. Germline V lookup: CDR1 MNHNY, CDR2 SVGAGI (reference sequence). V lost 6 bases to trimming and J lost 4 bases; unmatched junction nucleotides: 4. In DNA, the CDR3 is TGTGCCAGCAGGGATAGCGGGAGGGGCACCGGGGAGCTGTTTTTT. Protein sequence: CASRDSGRGTGELFF.